Here is one T cell receptor (beta chain) with its context. The target antigen is unknown. One end of the junction varies from germline; a read error may be responsible. This entry comes from a study of CD8+ T cells in alopecia areata. TCR sequencing used cDNA made by reverse transcription of extracted RNA. TCRdb's copy holds only in-frame clones and misses some; the assay was immunoSEQ multiplex PCR. The top ten clones hold 2.8% of a sample with roughly 120,000 clones, around 64% of them seen once. Study-wide results and caveats: Compared with normal scalp, lesional scalp had higher clonality and more expanded CD8+ clones. Scalp repertoires also include resident alphabeta T cells from normal skin. Mice gave a clearer picture of TCR sharing than patients did, possibly for HLA-related reasons.

CDR3 size: 13 residues. Germline CDR1 is MGHRA and CDR2 is YSYEKL. Sorting of PBMCs yielded the CD4+ and CD8+ T cells. The sequenced sample consisted of CD4+ T cells sorted from blood. The origin of this receptor is a human donor in good health. This chain links TRBV4-1 with TRBJ2-4, with D perhaps matching TRBD2 (6 bases). CDR3 nucleotide sequence: TGCGCCAGCAGCCAATATCGTCGGGACTCTCTCTCCTTC. This encodes CASSQYRRDSLSF.